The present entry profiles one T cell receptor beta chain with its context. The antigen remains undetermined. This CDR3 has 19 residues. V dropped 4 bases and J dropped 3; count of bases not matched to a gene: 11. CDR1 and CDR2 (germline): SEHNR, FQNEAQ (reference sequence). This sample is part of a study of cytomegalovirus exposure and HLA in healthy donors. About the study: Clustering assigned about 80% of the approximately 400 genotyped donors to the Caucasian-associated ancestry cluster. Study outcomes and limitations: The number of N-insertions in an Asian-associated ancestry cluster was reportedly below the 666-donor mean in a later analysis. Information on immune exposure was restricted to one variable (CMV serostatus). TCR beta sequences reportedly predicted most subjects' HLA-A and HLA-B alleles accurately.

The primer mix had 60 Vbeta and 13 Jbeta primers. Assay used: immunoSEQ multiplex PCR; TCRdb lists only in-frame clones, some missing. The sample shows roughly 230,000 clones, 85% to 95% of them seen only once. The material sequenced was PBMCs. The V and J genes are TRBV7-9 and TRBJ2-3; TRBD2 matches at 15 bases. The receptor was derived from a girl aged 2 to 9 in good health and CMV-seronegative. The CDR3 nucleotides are TGTGCCAGCAGCTCCCGGACTAGCGGGAGGGCCGATCAAACAGATACGCAGTATTTT. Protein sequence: CASSSRTSGRADQTDTQYF.